Below are 9 T cell receptor beta chains sequenced from a single sample in a study of beta chain features in type 1 diabetes. Antigens of these TCRs are unknown. Study conclusions and caveats: Within each of all four CD4+ subsets, Type 1 diabetes patients had TCRB CDR3s that were moderately but significantly shorter.

Every isolated RNA sample was fully reverse transcribed, so sequencing captured expressed TCRB transcripts. This table comes from immunoSEQ multiplex PCR, and its TCRdb copy is limited to in-frame clones, with some not included. The sample has 300,000 or so clones; approximately 13% are singletons. Sequencing used naive CD4+ T cells from blood. The receptors were sampled from a woman in her late teens or twenties with type 1 diabetes.

The chain couples TRBV2 to TRBJ1-4; D is undetermined. The CDR3 runs to 12 residues. Germline V gene data show CDR1 as SNHLY and CDR2 as FYNNEI. The V gene lost 5 bases and the J gene lost 7 bases, with 8 bases spanning the gap. The CDR3 region has the DNA TGTGCCAGCAGTTCGAGATCTGAAAAACTGTTTTTT. Translated: CASSSRSEKLFF.

The J gene is TRBJ2-3, the V gene TRBV7-9, with 7 bases identical to TRBD2. Germline V gene lookup returns CDR1 SEHNR and CDR2 FQNEAQ (reference sequence). J lost 3 bases, V lost 5 bases, and 11 bases had no gene match. CDR3 size: 16 residues. Here the CDR3 DNA reads TGTGCCAGCAGCCCCTGGGGGAGGGCCTTGACAGATACGCAGTATTTT. Amino acid sequence: CASSPWGRALTDTQYF.

This clone was seen once. V and J are TRBV9 and TRBJ1-4, with D perhaps matching TRBD1 (6 bases). Germline V gene data show CDR1 as SGDLS and CDR2 as YYNGEE. The CDR3 totals 14 residues. The V and J ends lost 6 bases and 8 bases respectively, with 17 bases between them. The CDR3 loop is CASNRATEEEKLFF. CDR3 sequence (DNA): TGTGCCAGCAACAGGGCTACGGAGGAGGAAAAACTGTTTTTT.

The chain couples TRBV5-1 to TRBJ2-1, with TRBD2 matching 10 bases. Germline trimming cut 6 bases from V and 2 bases from J; bases unmatched to any gene: 5. This CDR3 has 15 amino acids. The germline V gene has CDR1 SGHRS and CDR2 YFSETQ. The CDR3 reads CASNNGLAAYNEQFF. The CDR3 DNA follows: TGCGCCAGCAACAACGGACTAGCGGCCTACAATGAGCAGTTCTTC.

The J gene is TRBJ2-5, the V gene TRBV4-2, with 16 positions matching TRBD2. CDR1 and CDR2 from the germline V gene are LGHNA and YNFKEQ. The V gene end was trimmed by 4 bases and the J gene end by 5 bases; junction bases not matched to a gene: 13. This CDR3 is 19 amino acids long. The CDR3 loop is CASSPTGTSGRAAAETQYF. The CDR3 DNA is TGTGCCAGCAGCCCAACAGGGACTAGCGGGAGGGCCGCCGCGGAGACCCAGTACTTC.

This clone occurred a few times. The J gene is TRBJ2-3, the V gene TRBV5-6; D is ambiguous. The CDR3 loop spans 12 amino acids. Per germline, CDR1 SGHDT and CDR2 YYEEEE. V lost 4 bases and J lost 10, with 13 bases in between. This CDR3 reads CASSTDTSAQYF. The CDR3 coding sequence is TGTGCCAGCAGCACCGACACGAGTGCGCAGTATTTT.

This clone was picked up a small number of times. The chain employs TRBV6-6 and TRBJ2-7, with unresolved D. This CDR3 is built from 14 residues. V gave up 0 bases and J gave up 3 bases, with 9 bases separating them. From germline, CDR1 is MNHNY and CDR2 SVGAGI (reference sequence). The CDR3 loop reads CASSYSMGSYEQYF. The DNA of the CDR3 is TGTGCCAGCAGTTACTCGATGGGCAGCTACGAGCAGTACTTC.

This rearrangement joins TRBV11-2 to TRBJ2-7; 7 bases are shared with TRBD1. V lost 5 bases and J lost 2; bases outside the gene matches: 3. The CDR3 spans 13 residues. Per germline, CDR1 SGHAT and CDR2 FQNNGV. CDR3 DNA: TGTGCCAGCAGCCAACAGGGGCCCTACGAGCAGTACTTC. This sequence encodes CASSQQGPYEQYF.

This clone came up a few times. This chain joins TRBV9 and TRBJ2-2, with a possible D match to TRBD1 (6 bases). Germline V lookup: CDR1 SGDLS, CDR2 YYNGEE. With 4 bases removed from V and 7 bases from J, the gap between germline ends came to 11 bases. This CDR3 has 13 residues. In DNA form, the CDR3 reads TGTGCCAGCAGCTTACAGGGAAACGGGGAGCTGTTTTTT. It translates to CASSLQGNGELFF.